The 12 T cell receptor beta chains presented below share a single source sample, sequenced in a study of OX40 agonist ivuxolimab in advanced cancers. Using immunoSEQ multiplex PCR, the repertoire was profiled, and TCRdb retains in-frame clones only, with some absent. The sample includes 65,000 to 70,000 clones, 85% to 90% of them seen just once. The material sequenced was CD4+ or CD8+ T cells sorted from blood, taken in a trial of the OX40 agonist ivuxolimab. The receptors originated from an adult with an advanced solid tumor such as melanoma, head and neck, liver or kidney cancer.

This chain links TRBV7-9 with TRBJ1-4; D is perhaps TRBD1 (5 bases). Germline CDR1 reads SEHNR; CDR2 reads FQNEAQ (reference sequence). V was cut by 4 bases and J by 4 bases, with 16 bases left in between. The CDR3 has 16 residues. This CDR3 is CASSSRWTSNNEKLFF. CDR3 DNA sequence: TGTGCCAGCAGCTCCCGTTGGACAAGTAATAATGAAAAACTGTTTTTT.

The chain joins TRBV28 to TRBJ2-7; D possibly matches TRBD1 or TRBD2 (7 bases each). V dropped 4 bases and J dropped 4 bases, with 11 bases sitting between them. This CDR3 has 13 residues. Germline lookup yields CDR1 MDHEN and CDR2 SYDVKM. CDR3 sequence (DNA): TGTGCCAGCAGTTCCAGGGGGGGTTACGAGCAGTACTTC. It codes for CASSSRGGYEQYF.

The rearrangement links TRBV9 to TRBJ2-5, with 9 bases identical to TRBD1. Gene TRBJ2-7 matches the end of the DNA better, so the J call may be wrong. This CDR3 is 15 amino acids long. Germline V gives CDR1 SGDLS, CDR2 YYNGEE. Here the CDR3 DNA reads TGTGCCAGCAGCGTAGAGGGGACAGGGAACTACGAGCAGTACTTC. It yields the protein CASSVEGTGNYEQYF.

A word on this clone: Other DNA sequences in the same sample also yield this CDR3. This chain connects TRBV5-4 to TRBJ2-7; no reliable D call. Germline V gene lookup returns CDR1 SGHNT and CDR2 YYREEE (reference sequence). V shed 2 bases and J shed 2 bases, with 8 bases lying between them. The CDR3 has 13 amino acids. The CDR3 sequence: CASSFAGTYEQYF. In nucleotides, the CDR3 is TGTGCCAGCAGCTTCGCAGGCACCTACGAGCAGTACTTC.

This clone has a single count. This CDR3 reads CASSNGVFYEQYF. The CDR3 DNA sequence: TGTGCCAGCAGCAATGGAGTTTTCTACGAGCAGTACTTC. The rearrangement uses TRBV21-1 and TRBJ2-7; the table's D call TRBD2 went unverified against the DNA. TRBV21-1 counts as a pseudogene. The CDR3 totals 13 residues.

The rearrangement joins TRBV7-9 to TRBJ2-7, with D tentatively TRBD2 (6 bases). The CDR3 has 15 amino acids. Trimming stripped 6 bases from V and 5 bases from J, with 20 bases between. Germline V gene lookup returns CDR1 SEHNR and CDR2 FQNEAQ (reference sequence). CDR3 in DNA: TGTGCCAGCAGACAGGTGGCGGGTGGGGAGGACGAGCAGTACTTC. This sequence encodes CASRQVAGGEDEQYF. The entire variable domain, with the rest obtained from reference TRBV7-9 and TRBJ2-7, is as follows: DTGVSQNPRHKITKRGQNVTFRCDPISEHNRLYWYRQTLGQGPEFLTYFQNEAQLEKSRLLSDRFSAERPKGSFSTLEIQRTEQGDSAMYLCASRQVAGGEDEQYFGPGTRLTVT.

The V gene is TRBV11-2, the J gene TRBJ2-1; D might be TRBD2 (5 bases). Trimming took 5 bases from V and 0 from J, leaving 11 bases between them. This CDR3 is built from 15 residues. Germline CDR1 reads SGHAT; CDR2 reads FQNNGV. The CDR3 sequence: CASSPWESSYNEQFF. In DNA form, the CDR3 reads TGTGCCAGCAGCCCTTGGGAGAGCTCCTACAATGAGCAGTTCTTC.

Remarks on this clone: Other nucleotide sequences in the sample specify the same CDR3. The chain recombines TRBV20-1 with TRBJ2-1, with D unresolved. The V end was cut by 1 base, the J end by 5 bases, with 3 bases between. Germline V gene lookup returns CDR1 DFQATT and CDR2 SNEGSKA (reference sequence). The CDR3 sequence is 11 residues long. The DNA of the CDR3 is TGCAGTGCTAGAGCTGACAATGAGCAGTTCTTC. Residues: CSARADNEQFF.

Here the CDR3 DNA reads TGTGCCAGCAGCTCGCCGGGACAGCGATACGAGCAGTACTTC. This codes for CASSSPGQRYEQYF. V and J are TRBV11-1 and TRBJ2-7; 7 bases match TRBD1. V trimming: 4 bases; J trimming: 4 bases; junction bases outside the gene matches: 7. The germline CDR1 and CDR2 sequences are SGHAT and FQDESV (reference sequence). This CDR3 comprises 14 residues.

This chain uses TRBV30 with TRBJ1-5; D call uncertain. Trimming cost V 0 bases and J 1 base, with 7 bases left between them. Germline-derived CDR1 and CDR2 are GTSNPN and SVGIG (reference sequence). This CDR3 is 14 amino acids long. CDR3 nucleotide sequence: TGTGCCTGGAGTGTACAACCGAGCAATCAGCCCCAGCATTTT. It codes for CAWSVQPSNQPQHF.

V usage is TRBV5-5 and J usage is TRBJ1-5; TRBD1 might be the D (6 bases). The V gene lost 0 bases and the J gene lost 3 bases, with 10 bases spanning the gap. The CDR3 extends over 15 amino acids. Per the germline V gene, CDR1 is SGHKS and CDR2 is YYEKEE (reference sequence). The CDR3 DNA reads TGTGCCAGCAGCTTGGGGGGGGCGGACAATCAGCCCCAGCATTTT. This translates into CASSLGGADNQPQHF.

The chain has TRBV4-1 and TRBJ1-6, with D possibly matching TRBD1 (5 bases). The CDR3 consists of 17 residues. Trimming removed 1 base at V and 3 bases at J, with 13 bases between. Germline V CDR1 and CDR2: MGHRA, YSYEKL. CDR3 sequence (DNA): TGCGCCAGCAGCCAAGCCCCGGGGGGTAACTATAATTCACCCCTCCACTTT. This translates into CASSQAPGGNYNSPLHF.